The 14 T cell receptor beta chains reported below all come from one sample, sequenced in a study of Ad26.COV2.S vaccination and SARS-CoV-2 variants. Repertoires were generated with immunoSEQ multiplex PCR, while TCRdb's copy carries only in-frame clones and drops some. The table records about 350,000 clones, about 87% of them present only once. The sample's treatment: 15 to 20 received Ad26.COV2.S at low or high dose, single or two shots; about 5 received placebo; per-sample allocation not given. Specimen acquisition occurred on day 63 following the initial vaccine or placebo injection. Sequencing used peripheral blood, obtained in a trial of Ad26.COV2.S vaccine versus placebo. These receptors came from a person aged 18-65 years who received the Ad26.COV2.S COVID-19 vaccine or a placebo.

This rearrangement joins TRBV28 to TRBJ2-1; a possible D gene is TRBD2 (6 bases). CDR1 is MDHEN and CDR2 is SYDVKM in the germline V gene. The CDR3 loop spans 15 amino acids. The V end was cut by 5 bases, the J end by 9 bases, with 20 bases between. CDR3 DNA: TGTGCCAGCAGTGGAGGGTTGGGCCTGGCGGGTGAGCAGTTCTTC. It is translated as CASSGGLGLAGEQFF.

The chain links TRBV6-5 to TRBJ1-6; D unresolved. The germline V gene encodes CDR1 MNHEY and CDR2 SVGAGI. The CDR3 is made up of 15 amino acids. V was pared by 5 bases and J by 8 bases, with 16 bases between. DNA for the CDR3: TGTGCCAGCAGTCCAATCTCAACTCGGGATTCACCCCTCCACTTT. It yields the protein CASSPISTRDSPLHF.

The chain recombines TRBV7-2 with TRBJ2-5; no clear D gene. The CDR3 extends over 14 amino acids. With 3 bases removed from V and 4 bases from J, the gap between germline ends came to 12 bases. Germline lookup yields CDR1 SGHTA and CDR2 FQGNSA. Here the CDR3 reads CASSLIRLAETQYF. CDR3 sequence (DNA): TGTGCCAGCAGCTTGATTAGATTGGCAGAGACCCAGTACTTC.

The chain joins TRBV27 to TRBJ1-2; TRBD1 matches 11 bases. Germline values: CDR1 MNHEY, CDR2 SMNVEV (reference sequence). The CDR3 is made up of 13 amino acids. Trimming took 6 bases from V and 5 from J; bases not matched to a gene: 2. The CDR3 DNA is TGTGCCAGCAGCTGGGACAGGGGGTATGGCTACACCTTC. Residues: CASSWDRGYGYTF.

V gene TRBV10-3 combines with J gene TRBJ2-7; possible D gene TRBD1, 6 bases. V shed 6 bases and J shed 6 bases, with 21 bases lying between them. Germline loops: CDR1 ENHRY, CDR2 SYGVKD. The CDR3 runs to 15 residues. This CDR3 reads CAIRTPTGQGGEQYF. The CDR3 bases are TGTGCCATCAGGACCCCCACAGGTCAAGGGGGCGAGCAGTACTTC.

This clone appeared a few times. The chain recombines TRBV9 with TRBJ2-5; TRBD2 matches 9 bases. Unmatched junction bases numbered 2, after V lost 1 base and J lost 7 bases. CDR1 and CDR2 from the germline V gene are SGDLS and YYNGEE. This CDR3 is built from 13 residues. The CDR3, as DNA: TGTGCCAGCAGCGTACTAGCGGGGAGGACCCAGTACTTC. The encoded protein is CASSVLAGRTQYF.

V is TRBV6-2 or TRBV6-3 and J is TRBJ1-6; the D is unclear. The CDR3 is made up of 17 amino acids. Germline assignment: CDR1 MNHEY and CDR2 SVGEGT. Trimming left V 4 bases short and J 7 bases short, with 20 bases between. CDR3 DNA: TGTGCCAGCAGTTTGGTGGAACGGCGGTTCACCAATTCACCCCTCCACTTT. As protein: CASSLVERRFTNSPLHF.

On this clone itself: The junction departs from the called germline gene at one end, perhaps through a read error. CDR3 loop: CARSVGGTGAIYEQYF. The CDR3 coding sequence is TGCGCCCGCAGCGTGGGGGGGACAGGGGCTATCTACGAGCAGTACTTC. J is TRBJ2-7 and V is TRBV9; 10 bases fit TRBD1. The CDR3 sequence is 16 residues long. Germline V gene data show CDR1 as SGDLS and CDR2 as YYNGEE.

This clone was seen a few times. V gene TRBV7-3 combines with J gene TRBJ1-2; D not resolved. The V end was cut by 4 bases, the J end by 6 bases, with 15 bases between. The CDR3 is 14 amino acids. The germline CDR1 and CDR2 sequences are SGHTA and FQGTGA. CDR3 sequence (DNA): TGTGCCAGCAGCTCTCTGGGGAGTGTTCATGGCTACACCTTC. This encodes CASSSLGSVHGYTF.

This chain links TRBV5-8 with TRBJ2-7, with TRBD1 matching over 8 bases. CDR3 length: 15 residues. CDR1 SGHTS and CDR2 YDEGEE come from the germline V gene. V dropped 4 bases and J dropped 4; count of bases not matched to a gene: 10. The CDR3 DNA reads as TGTGCCAGCAGCCGACCCCGGACAGGGAGGTACGAGCAGTACTTC. Protein product: CASSRPRTGRYEQYF.

The V gene is TRBV6-1, the J gene TRBJ1-1; 7 bases fit TRBD1. This CDR3 region has 14 residues. V lost 2 bases, J lost 11 bases, and 11 bases stayed unmatched. Germline values: CDR1 MNHNS, CDR2 SASEGT. The chain's CDR3 is CASSEYGDREKAFF. The CDR3 nucleotides read TGTGCCAGCAGTGAATACGGGGACAGAGAAAAGGCTTTCTTT.

The rearrangement links TRBV5-1 to TRBJ2-7; D is perhaps TRBD2 (6 bases). The CDR3 covers 15 residues. Germline V lookup: CDR1 SGHRS, CDR2 YFSETQ. V was cut by 2 bases and J by 2 bases, with 14 bases left in between. CDR3 bases: TGCGCCAGCAGCTTCGGTTTGGAGGGGCCCTACGAGCAGTACTTC. This translates into CASSFGLEGPYEQYF.

V usage is TRBV5-8 and J usage is TRBJ1-1; 7 nucleotides agree with TRBD1. CDR1 is SGHTS and CDR2 is YDEGEE in the germline V gene. The CDR3 has 16 residues. V gave up 3 bases and J gave up 4 bases; unmatched junction bases: 12. Here the CDR3 reads CASSSSTGQAGTEAFF. The CDR3 DNA follows: TGTGCCAGCAGCTCTTCGACAGGACAGGCGGGCACTGAAGCTTTCTTT.

The chain recombines TRBV7-2 with TRBJ2-3, with 9 bases matching TRBD2. Germline V CDR1 and CDR2: SGHTA, FQGNSA. The CDR3 is made up of 19 amino acids. J gave up 2 bases and V 1 base, and 13 bases lay outside the gene matches. CDR3 in DNA: TGTGCCAGCAGCTTAGGGGTTAGCGGGGGCCGTACGTTCACAGATACGCAGTATTTT. Amino acids: CASSLGVSGGRTFTDTQYF.